These T cell receptor beta chains were read from a single sample in a study of cytomegalovirus exposure and HLA in healthy donors. Repertoires were generated with immunoSEQ multiplex PCR, while TCRdb's copy carries only in-frame clones and drops some. The sample lists around 150,000 clones, approximately 77% occurring once. The specimen sequenced was PBMCs. These receptors were taken from a woman aged 45 to 65 in good health and CMV-seronegative. CDR3s include the opening cysteine and the closing phenylalanine or tryptophan. A D gene is named only where the DNA matches it firmly.

D,J,V,CDR3
TRBD2,TRBJ2-2,TRBV6-4,CASSDQAGAGTGELFF
TRBD1,TRBJ1-2,TRBV7-8,CASSPYRGRAYGYTF
-,TRBJ2-5,TRBV2,CASSEARVEGIETQYF
-,TRBJ1-1,TRBV11-2,CASSPIYPNTEAFF
TRBD2,TRBJ2-3,TRBV13,CASSHWTSGETDTQYF
TRBD1,TRBJ2-2,TRBV19,CASSIPGGNTGELFF
TRBD2,TRBJ2-3,TRBV13,CASSLGTSGGDTQYF
TRBD1,TRBJ1-6,TRBV9,CASSPGGYRNSPLHF
TRBD2,TRBJ2-5,TRBV7-2,CASSLGRRGLAGDETQYF
TRBD1,TRBJ1-5,TRBV10-3,CAISEPGQGGNQPQHF
TRBD1,TRBJ1-2,TRBV28,CASVDRGLSGYTF
-,TRBJ1-1,TRBV11-2,CACQGRNTEAFF
TRBD1,TRBJ1-2,TRBV7-2,CASSLSGQGAHGYTF
-,TRBJ1-6,TRBV4-3,CASSQEVGSRSYNSPLHF
TRBD2,TRBJ2-2,TRBV9,CASSIRGGTNTGELFF
TRBD1,TRBJ1-2,TRBV29-1,CSVSDRDLYGYTF
-,TRBJ1-1,TRBV5-4,CASSRRQEYTEAFF
TRBD1,TRBJ2-3,TRBV29-1,CSVEFTGADTQYF
-,TRBJ2-3,TRBV2,CASIEGDFGTDTQYF
-,TRBJ2-2,TRBV10-3,CAIRRDKNTGELFF
-,TRBJ2-4,TRBV4-1,CASSPGGGGSRSKNIQYF
TRBD1,TRBJ2-5,TRBV5-6,CASSRIWGQGAQETQYF
TRBD1,TRBJ1-4,TRBV5-1,CASSLAGGRTGQEKLFF
-,TRBJ1-1,TRBV4-1,CASSRLDGMNTEAFF
-,TRBJ1-6,TRBV2,CASSGEGMAPLHF
-,TRBJ1-2,TRBV7-3,CASSPGDWRYGYTF
TRBD2,TRBJ2-1,TRBV4-1,CASSQALLTSRYNEQFF
TRBD1,TRBJ1-4,TRBV5-6,CASSGRQGIPEKLFF
-,TRBJ2-5,TRBV6-6,CASSYSESPQETQYF
TRBD2,TRBJ2-2,TRBV7-2,CASKTSGGAPGELFF
-,TRBJ1-5,TRBV28,CASSSPGGRQPQHF
TRBD1,TRBJ2-7,TRBV4-2,CASSQSSGGSTYEQYF
-,TRBJ2-6,TRBV7-8,CASSHPLDRRSGANVLTF
TRBD2,TRBJ2-3,TRBV4-2,CASSQELWRGSTDTQYF
-,TRBJ2-7,TRBV11-2,CASAPPMAGVDEQYF
TRBD2,TRBJ2-5,TRBV5-6,CASTPGGLETQYF
-,TRBJ2-3,TRBV30,CAWNWQGRTDTQYF
-,TRBJ1-1,TRBV28,CASSPRGNTEAFF